This T cell receptor beta chain was documented in a study of molecular identifiers for immune sequencing clone quantification. Findings of the study overall: Effector cells kept over 97% of their molecules in clones above 20 RNA copies, while naive cells kept under 1% there.

Trimming left V 5 bases short and J 0 bases short, with 11 bases between. From germline, CDR1 is MNHNS and CDR2 SASEGT. This CDR3 has 15 amino acids. Libraries for naive CD8 T cells, which were made from approximately 20,000 to 1,000,000 sorted cells, drew on 10%, 30% or 50% of the RNA. Sorting defined naive CD8 T cells as CD8+CD4-CCR7+CD45RA+. At least ten counts were recorded for this clonotype. The antigen is undetermined. In preparing bulk TCR libraries, previously described methods and listed TCR primers were used. One entry per CDR3 protein results from TCRdb running MiXCR on the PCR reads. This table has under 350,000 distinct CDR3 sequences, roughly 23% appearing once.

This clonotype was sampled from a human donor in good health. Some libraries in this study had Jurkat cell RNA spiked in. Material: naive CD8+ T cells from blood, with Jurkat cell RNA spiked in. Subset given: FACS-sorted CD8+CD4-CCR7+CD45RA+ naive T cells. This chain joins TRBV6-1 and TRBJ1-5; D might be TRBD1 (5 bases). The CDR3 nucleotides read TGTGCCAGCAGTTCGACAGATTATAGCAATCAGCCCCAGCATTTT. It yields the protein CASSSTDYSNQPQHF.